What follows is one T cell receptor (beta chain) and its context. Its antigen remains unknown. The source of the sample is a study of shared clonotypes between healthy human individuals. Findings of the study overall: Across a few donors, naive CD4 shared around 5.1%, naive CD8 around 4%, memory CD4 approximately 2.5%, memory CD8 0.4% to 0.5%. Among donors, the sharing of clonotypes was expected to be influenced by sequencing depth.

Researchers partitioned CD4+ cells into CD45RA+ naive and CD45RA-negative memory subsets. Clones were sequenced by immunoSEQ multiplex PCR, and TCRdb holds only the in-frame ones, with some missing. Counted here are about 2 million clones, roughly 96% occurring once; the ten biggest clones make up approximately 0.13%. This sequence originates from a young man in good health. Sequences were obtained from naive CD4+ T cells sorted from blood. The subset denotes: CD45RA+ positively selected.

This CDR3 is CASSLGGEGFYGYTF. The CDR3 DNA sequence: TGTGCCAGCAGCTTAGGCGGTGAAGGTTTCTATGGCTACACCTTC. V is TRBV7-2 and J is TRBJ1-2, with unresolved D. The V end lost 1 base, the J end lost 4 bases, and 13 bases lay between the germline ends. The CDR3 spans 15 residues. Germline CDR1 SGHTA, CDR2 FQGNSA. Full variable domain (rest looked up from reference TRBV7-2 and TRBJ1-2): GAGVSQSPSNKVTEKGKDVELRCDPISGHTALYWYRQSLGQGLEFLIYFQGNSAPDKSGLPSDRFSAERTGGSVSTLTIQRTQQEDSAVYLCASSLGGEGFYGYTFGSGTRLTVV.